This T cell receptor beta chain came from a study of shared clonotypes between healthy human individuals. HIV-negative, healthy adults without recent acute infections or vaccinations were the donors. Generated by immunoSEQ multiplex PCR, the TCRdb table keeps only in-frame clones and is missing some. The sample carries 450,000 to 500,000 clones, 70% to 80% recorded once. The length of the CDR3 is 14 residues. V dropped 7 bases and J dropped 14; count of bases not matched to a gene: 15. Germline values: CDR1 MDHEN, CDR2 SYDVKM. This rearrangement joins TRBV28 to TRBJ2-1; 9 bases agree with TRBD1. The sequencing input was PBMCs. This clonotype was sampled from a middle-aged woman in good health. Some clones in this sample may be carry-over from other donors' samples. The chain's CDR3 is CASTPSRGTGRKFF. The CDR3 DNA sequence: TGTGCCAGCACCCCGTCCCGGGGGACAGGGAGAAAGTTCTTC.